This T cell receptor (beta chain) was retrieved from a study of T cells in Graves' hyperthyroidism and ophthalmopathy. RNA transcripts gave rise to amplified TCR beta CDR3 regions. First-round RT-PCR with HTBI primers amplified the TCR CDR3 region. One entry per CDR3 protein results from TCRdb running MiXCR on the multiplex PCR reads. Among over 650,000 distinct CDR3 sequences, about 17% were seen once, and the ten largest hold 8.4%. This clonotype was counted many times. The CDR3 contains 18 residues. Losses at the gene ends were 6 bases for V and 0 bases for J; bases not matched to a gene: 10. Germline V gives CDR1 ENHRY, CDR2 SYGVKD. Stable hyperthyroidism: no ophthalmopathy progression over 18 months of follow-up. Used for diagnoses were clinical symptoms, serum thyroxine and TRAb, thyroid ultrasound and orbital computed tomography.

Sequencing input: blood. The origin of this receptor is a man aged 18 to 29 with Graves' hyperthyroidism. The rearrangement uses TRBV10-3 and TRBJ2-1, with 11 bases aligning to TRBD2. The CDR3: CAIRSGLADFSSYNEQFF. DNA of the CDR3: TGTGCCATCAGGTCGGGACTAGCGGATTTTAGCTCCTACAATGAGCAGTTCTTC.